Described below is a single T cell receptor (beta chain) sequence and its context. One end of the junction fails to match germline, which may point to a read error. Naive CD45RA+ and memory CD45RA-negative subsets were split from CD4+ cells. This sample was included in a study of shared clonotypes between healthy human individuals. Looked up from germline, CDR1 is GTSNPN and CDR2 is SVGIG (reference sequence). The CDR3 is made up of 13 amino acids. For every subset, genomic DNA was evenly distributed across several immunoSEQ plates. Assay: immunoSEQ multiplex PCR; the TCRdb copy retains only in-frame clones and omits some. The table includes over a million clones, around 98.5% detected once.

The receptor comes from a man aged 25 to 40 in good health. The specimen was naive CD4+ T cells sorted from blood. The subset here: CD45RA+ positively selected. The V and J genes are TRBV30 and TRBJ2-1; 7 nucleotides line up with TRBD2. The CDR3: CAWSSGTMTRLLF. In DNA form, the CDR3 reads TGTGCCTGGAGTTCCGGGACTATGACACGTCTGCTCTTC.